What follows describes a single T cell receptor (beta chain). The CDR3 totals 16 residues. TCRdb itself ran the 5' RACE reads through MiXCR, one entry per CDR3 protein. The sample lists some 30,000 distinct CDR3 sequences; 13% to 15% were seen once. This entry is derived from a study of CD8 T cells in ankylosing spondylitis. The genes are TRBV21-1 and TRBJ2-7; the table's D call, TRBD2, was not checked against the DNA. TRBV21-1 is marked as a pseudogene. Sequencing was done on a sample of blood. This TCR was recovered from a male donor with ankylosing spondylitis or in good health (not recorded which). The DNA for the CDR3 is TGTGCCAGCCCTCCGATTTGGCGGTCGCGCTCCTACGAGCAGTACTTC. Translation gives CASPPIWRSRSYEQYF.